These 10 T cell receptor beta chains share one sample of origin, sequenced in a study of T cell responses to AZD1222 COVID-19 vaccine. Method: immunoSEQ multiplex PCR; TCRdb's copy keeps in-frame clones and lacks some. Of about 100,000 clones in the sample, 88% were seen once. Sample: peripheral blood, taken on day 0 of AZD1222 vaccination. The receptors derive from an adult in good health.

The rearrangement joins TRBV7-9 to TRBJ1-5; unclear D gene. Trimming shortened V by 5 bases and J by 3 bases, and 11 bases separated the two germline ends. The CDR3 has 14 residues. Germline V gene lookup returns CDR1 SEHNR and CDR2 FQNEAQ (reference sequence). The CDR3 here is CASSPTGTNQPQHF. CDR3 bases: TGTGCCAGCAGCCCGACTGGAACCAATCAGCCCCAGCATTTT.

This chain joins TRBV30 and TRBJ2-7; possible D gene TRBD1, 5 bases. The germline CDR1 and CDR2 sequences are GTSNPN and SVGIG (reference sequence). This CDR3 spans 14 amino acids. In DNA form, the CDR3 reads TGTGCACAGGACACCGGGTCCGGTTTTCACGAGCAGTACTTC. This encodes CAQDTGSGFHEQYF.

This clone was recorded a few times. The CDR3 nucleotides read TGTGCCAGCAGTCCTGGACCGCGGAACACTGAAGCTTTCTTT. Its protein product is CASSPGPRNTEAFF. This rearrangement joins TRBV6-5 to TRBJ1-1; D unresolved. Germline V gene lookup returns CDR1 MNHEY and CDR2 SVGAGI. Deletions cut 5 bases from V and 1 base from J, with 11 bases between. CDR3 length: 14 amino acids.

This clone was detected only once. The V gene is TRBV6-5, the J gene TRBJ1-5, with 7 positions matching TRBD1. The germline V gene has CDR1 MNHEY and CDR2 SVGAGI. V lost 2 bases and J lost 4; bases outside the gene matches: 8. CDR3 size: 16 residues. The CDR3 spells CASSYPSGQRNQPQHF. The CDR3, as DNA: TGTGCCAGCAGTTACCCCTCGGGACAGCGGAATCAGCCCCAGCATTTT.

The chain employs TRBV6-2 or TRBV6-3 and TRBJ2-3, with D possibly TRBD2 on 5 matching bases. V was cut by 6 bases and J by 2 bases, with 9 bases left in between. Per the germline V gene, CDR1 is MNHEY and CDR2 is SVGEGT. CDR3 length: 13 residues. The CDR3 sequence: CASSGILTDTQYF. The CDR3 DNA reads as TGTGCCAGCAGCGGGATCCTCACAGATACGCAGTATTTT.

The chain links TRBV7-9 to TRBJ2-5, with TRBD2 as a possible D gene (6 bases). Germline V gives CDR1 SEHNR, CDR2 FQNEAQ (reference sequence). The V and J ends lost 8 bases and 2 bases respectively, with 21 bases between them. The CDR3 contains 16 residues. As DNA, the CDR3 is TGTGCCAGCTGCCCAGCGGGCCCTATGTTTCAAGAGACCCAGTACTTC. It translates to CASCPAGPMFQETQYF.

The CDR3 sequence is CASSKLAGVYNEQFF. The CDR3 DNA sequence: TGCGCCAGCAGCAAACTAGCGGGAGTCTACAATGAGCAGTTCTTC. The chain is built from TRBV5-1 and TRBJ2-1; 11 positions match TRBD2. Germline V CDR1 and CDR2: SGHRS, YFSETQ. The CDR3 is 15 amino acids. Trimming at V came to 4 bases and at J to 3 bases, leaving 3 bases not matched to a gene.

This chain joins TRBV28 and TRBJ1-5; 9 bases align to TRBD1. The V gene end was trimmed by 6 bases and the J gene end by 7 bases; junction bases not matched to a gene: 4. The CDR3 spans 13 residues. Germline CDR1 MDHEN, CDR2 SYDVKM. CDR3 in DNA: TGTGCCAGCAGGAGGACAGGGGAGCAGCCCCAGCATTTT. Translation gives CASRRTGEQPQHF.

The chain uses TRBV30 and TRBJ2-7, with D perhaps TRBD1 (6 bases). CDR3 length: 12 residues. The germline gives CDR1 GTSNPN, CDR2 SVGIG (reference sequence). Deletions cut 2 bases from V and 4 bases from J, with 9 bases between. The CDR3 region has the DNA TGTGCCTGGAGTACACAGGGTTACGAGCAGTACTTC. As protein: CAWSTQGYEQYF.

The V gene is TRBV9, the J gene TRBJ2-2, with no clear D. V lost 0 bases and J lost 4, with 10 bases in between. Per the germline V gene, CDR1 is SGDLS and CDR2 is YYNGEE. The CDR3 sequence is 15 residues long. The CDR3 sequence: CASSVGQVGTGELFF. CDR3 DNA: TGTGCCAGCAGCGTAGGGCAGGTTGGCACCGGGGAGCTGTTTTTT.